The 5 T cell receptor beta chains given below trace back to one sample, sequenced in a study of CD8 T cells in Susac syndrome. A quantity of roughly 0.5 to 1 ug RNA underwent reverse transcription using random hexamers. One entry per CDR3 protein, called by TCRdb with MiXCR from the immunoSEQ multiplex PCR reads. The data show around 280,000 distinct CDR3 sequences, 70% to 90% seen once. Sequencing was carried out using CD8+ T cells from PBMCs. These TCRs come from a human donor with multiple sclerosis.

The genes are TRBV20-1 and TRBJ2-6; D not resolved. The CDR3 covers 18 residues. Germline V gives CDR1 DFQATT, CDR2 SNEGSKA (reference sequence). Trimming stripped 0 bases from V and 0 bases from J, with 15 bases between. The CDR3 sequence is CSARDRIGQSSGANVLTF. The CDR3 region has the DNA TGCAGTGCTAGAGATCGGATAGGGCAGAGCTCTGGGGCCAACGTCCTGACTTTC.

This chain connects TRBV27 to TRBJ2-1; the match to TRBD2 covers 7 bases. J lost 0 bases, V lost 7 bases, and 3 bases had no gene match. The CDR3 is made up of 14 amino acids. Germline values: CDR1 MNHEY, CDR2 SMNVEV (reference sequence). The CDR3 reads CASTRTSSYNEQFF. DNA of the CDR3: TGTGCCAGCACCAGGACTAGCTCCTACAATGAGCAGTTCTTC.

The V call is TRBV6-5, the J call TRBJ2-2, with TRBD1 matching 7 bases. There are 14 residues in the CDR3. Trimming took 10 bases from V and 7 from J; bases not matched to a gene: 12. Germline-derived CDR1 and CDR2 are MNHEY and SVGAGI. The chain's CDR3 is CATSPETGDGELFF. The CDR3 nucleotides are TGTGCCACCTCCCCAGAAACAGGGGACGGGGAGCTGTTTTTT.

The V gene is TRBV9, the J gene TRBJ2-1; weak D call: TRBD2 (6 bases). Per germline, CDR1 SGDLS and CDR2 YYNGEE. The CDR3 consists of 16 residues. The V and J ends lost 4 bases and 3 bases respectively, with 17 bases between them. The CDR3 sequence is CASSSVAGLLYNEQFF. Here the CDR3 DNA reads TGTGCCAGCAGCTCAGTGGCGGGACTCCTCTACAATGAGCAGTTCTTC.

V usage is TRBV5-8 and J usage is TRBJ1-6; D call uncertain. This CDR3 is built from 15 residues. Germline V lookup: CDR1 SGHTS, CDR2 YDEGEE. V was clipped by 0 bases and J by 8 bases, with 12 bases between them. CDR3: CASSLDWSQDSPLHF. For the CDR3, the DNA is TGTGCCAGCAGCTTGGACTGGTCGCAGGATTCACCCCTCCACTTT. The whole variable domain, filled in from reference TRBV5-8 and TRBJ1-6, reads EAGVTQSPTHLIKTRGQQATLRCSPISGHTSVYWYQQALGLGLQFLLWYDEGEERNRGNFPPRFSGRQFPNYSSELNVNALELEDSALYLCASSLDWSQDSPLHFGNGTRLTVT.